This T cell receptor (beta chain) was recovered during a study of immune evolution from preneoplasia to lung adenocarcinoma. Study-level results: Normal lung had highest clonality; later lesions appeared denser, more diverse. Top clone share appeared to fall from AAH through AIS, MIA, adenocarcinoma.

Profiled with immunoSEQ multiplex PCR; TCRdb holds only in-frame clones, not every one. Among tens of thousands of clones listed, approximately 80% were seen once. For this clone: Its antigen is not known.

CDR3 length equals 14 residues. With 7 bases clipped from V and 2 bases from J, the junction kept 6 bases outside the gene matches. The germline V gene has CDR1 MDHEN and CDR2 SYDVKM. This clonotype was obtained from a person in their sixties or seventies with lung adenocarcinoma. Specimen: FFPE invasive lung adenocarcinoma tissue. V gene TRBV28 combines with J gene TRBJ1-2, with 8 positions matching TRBD1. CDR3 loop: CASTRTGRNYGYTF. As DNA, the CDR3 is TGTGCCAGCACTAGGACAGGGCGGAACTATGGCTACACCTTC.